This T cell receptor beta chain stems from a study of spatial heterogeneity in lung cancer. This clonotype was seen a few times. What it binds is not known. CDR3 size: 14 residues. V dropped 4 bases and J dropped 1 base, with 11 bases sitting between them. The germline V gene has CDR1 SGHRS and CDR2 YFSETQ. Points from the study as a whole: Tracking of tumor mutation counts was seen in expanded intratumoral alpha and beta TCR counts.

Noted time point: sample taken at primary tumor resection. TCRdb itself ran the 5' RACE reads through MiXCR, one entry per CDR3 protein. The sample lists about 30,000 distinct CDR3 sequences, more than 5.5% occurring once. The clonotype comes from a male donor with early-stage non-small cell lung cancer. This sample comprised lung tumor tissue, obtained at surgery. V is TRBV5-1 and J is TRBJ1-1; no reliable D call. The CDR3 region has the DNA TGCGCCAGCAGCCTCGACTCATGGAACACTGAAGCTTTCTTT. Its translation: CASSLDSWNTEAFF.